A selection of T cell receptor beta chains follows, all from one sample in a study of early stage breast cancer tumors. The data were produced by immunoSEQ multiplex PCR, yet TCRdb's version contains in-frame clones alone and is incomplete. The sample consists of around 40,000 clones, around two thirds of them appearing once. Sequencing was carried out using blood. These receptors were obtained from a person aged 45 to 59 with breast cancer. The CDR3 runs from the conserved cysteine through the conserved F or W. The D gene is left open where the match is weak. Part of the rows lack a size; the others show once, few, many or a class for expanded clones.

>NA|TRBJ1-1|TRBV14|NA
CASSQSRNTEAFF
TGTGCCAGCAGCCAGAGTCGGAACACTGAAGCTTTCTTT
>NA|TRBJ1-1|TRBV23-1|NA
CASSRGSQRCVNTEAFF
TGCGCCAGCAGCCGAGGTTCGCAGAGGTGCGTGAACACTGAAGCTTTCTTT
>NA|TRBJ2-1|TRBV11-3|few
CASSLDHGGAPTDEQFF
TGTGCCAGCAGCTTAGATCACGGGGGAGCTCCCACGGATGAGCAGTTCTTC
>NA|TRBJ1-5|TRBV18|once
CASSPGRGGNQPQHF
TGTGCCAGCTCACCAGGGAGGGGGGGTAATCAGCCCCAGCATTTT
>NA|TRBJ2-2|TRBV5-4|NA
CASSSQSSGELFF
TGTGCCAGCAGCTCACAGTCTTCCGGGGAGCTGTTTTTT
>NA|TRBJ2-3|TRBV18|NA
CASSQAGSDTQYF
TGTGCCAGCTCCCAGGCAGGGTCCGATACGCAGTATTTT
>NA|TRBJ2-5|TRBV6-5|NA
CASSYSVTSLETQYF
TGTGCCAGCAGTTACTCGGTGACTAGTTTAGAGACCCAGTACTTC
>TRBD1|TRBJ1-3|TRBV19|once
CASSITGAGNTIYF
TGTGCCAGTAGTATCACAGGGGCTGGAAACACCATATATTTT
>TRBD1|TRBJ1-2|TRBV18|NA
CASSPGQVYGYTF
TGTGCCAGCTCACCAGGACAGGTTTATGGCTACACCTTC
>NA|TRBJ1-1|TRBV21-1|NA
CASSKARAGAQAFF
TGTGCCAGCAGCAAAGCGCGGGCAGGGGCCCAAGCTTTCTTT
>TRBD2|TRBJ2-7|TRBV7-9|NA
CASSARTSGTYEQYF
TGTGCCAGCAGCGCCCGGACTAGCGGAACCTACGAGCAGTACTTC
>TRBD2|TRBJ2-7|TRBV4-1|NA
CASSSRLALGREINEQYF
TGCGCCAGCAGCTCGCGCCTGGCCCTTGGGCGGGAGATTAACGAGCAGTACTTC
>NA|TRBJ2-4|TRBV30|NA
CAWSEVRGRGGRQF
TGTGCCTGGAGTGAAGTCCGGGGACGGGGTGGGAGGCAATTC
>TRBD1|TRBJ1-1|TRBV5-1|NA
CASSSTGRTEAFF
TGCGCCAGCAGCTCGACAGGGCGGACTGAAGCTTTCTTT
>TRBD1|TRBJ1-4|TRBV19|once
CASSTGGLGEKLFF
TGTGCCAGTAGTACAGGGGGGTTGGGAGAAAAACTGTTTTTT